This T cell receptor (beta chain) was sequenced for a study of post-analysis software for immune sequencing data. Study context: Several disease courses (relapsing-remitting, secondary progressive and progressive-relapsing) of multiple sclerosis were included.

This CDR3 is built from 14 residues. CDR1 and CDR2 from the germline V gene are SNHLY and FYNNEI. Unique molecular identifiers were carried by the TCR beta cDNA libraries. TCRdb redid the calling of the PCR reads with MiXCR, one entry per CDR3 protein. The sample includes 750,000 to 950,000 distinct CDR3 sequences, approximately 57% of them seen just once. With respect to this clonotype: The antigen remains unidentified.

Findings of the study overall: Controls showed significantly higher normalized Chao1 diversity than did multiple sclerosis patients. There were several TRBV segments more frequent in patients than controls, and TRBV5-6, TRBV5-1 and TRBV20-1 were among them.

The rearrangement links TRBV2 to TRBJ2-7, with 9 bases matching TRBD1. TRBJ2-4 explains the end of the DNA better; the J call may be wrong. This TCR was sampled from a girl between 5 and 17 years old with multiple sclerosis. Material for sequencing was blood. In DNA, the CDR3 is TGTGCCAGCAGTGAGGGACAGGGTGAAAACATTCAGTACTTC. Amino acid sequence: CASSEGQGENIQYF.